This entry lists 29 T cell receptor beta chains sequenced from one sample in a study of shared clonotypes between healthy human individuals. The table came from immunoSEQ multiplex PCR; TCRdb's copy has only in-frame clones and leaves some out. The sample shows a few million clones, nearly 97% of them seen only once. Sequenced: naive CD4+ T cells sorted from blood. Indicated subset: CD45RA+ positively selected. The source of these receptors is a man younger than 35 in good health.

The chain combines TRBV7-2 with TRBJ2-7, with TRBD1 matching 10 bases. Germline CDR1 and CDR2: SGHTA and FQGNSA. The CDR3 is 17 residues long. Unmatched junction bases numbered 15, after V lost 5 bases and J lost 5 bases. In DNA, the CDR3 is TGTGCCAGCAGCCCGGCTCCTCCGGGACAGGGGCTCCACGAGCAGTACTTC. This codes for CASSPAPPGQGLHEQYF.

V and J are TRBV10-3 and TRBJ1-2; D gene ambiguous. From germline, CDR1 is ENHRY and CDR2 SYGVKD. The CDR3 is 14 residues long. Trimming removed 0 bases at V and 3 bases at J, with 8 bases between. The CDR3 reads CAISESTADYGYTF. The CDR3, as DNA: TGTGCCATCAGTGAGTCGACGGCGGACTATGGCTACACCTTC.

The chain is built from TRBV5-1 and TRBJ2-3; D is possibly TRBD1 (5 bases). The germline CDR1 and CDR2 sequences are SGHRS and YFSETQ. V lost 0 bases, J lost 2 bases, and 13 bases lay in between. This CDR3 spans 16 amino acids. CDR3 in DNA: TGCGCCAGCAGCTTGGCCGCTCAGGGTTACACAGATACGCAGTATTTT. Translation: CASSLAAQGYTDTQYF.

This chain joins TRBV7-2 and TRBJ2-7; TRBD1 aligns across 8 bases. CDR1 SGHTA and CDR2 FQGNSA come from the germline V gene. Trimming at V came to 3 bases and at J to 3 bases, leaving 7 bases not matched to a gene. The CDR3 length is 15 residues. The CDR3 protein is CASSFDRGEVYEQYF. The CDR3 DNA reads TGTGCCAGCAGCTTCGACAGGGGAGAGGTCTACGAGCAGTACTTC.

Comment on this clone: At one boundary the junction diverges from the germline segment, which might be a read error. The genes are TRBV25-1 and TRBJ2-3, with D perhaps given as TRBD1 or TRBD2 (5 bases each). CDR1 and CDR2 (germline): MGHDK, SYGVNS. The CDR3 has 17 residues. The CDR3 region has the DNA TGTGCCAGCAGTCCCCAGGCTTCTACGGGGCGAGGAGATGCGCAGTATTTT. Its translation is CASSPQASTGRGDAQYF.

A remark on this clone: The same CDR3 is also encoded by other DNA sequences in this sample. This chain links TRBV5-1 with TRBJ2-2; D is unclear. V was trimmed by 0 bases and J by 5 bases, leaving 8 bases between them. This CDR3 has 14 amino acids. Germline V gene data show CDR1 as SGHRS and CDR2 as YFSETQ. The CDR3 region has the DNA TGCGCCAGCAGCTTGGATGGGGATACCGGGGAGCTGTTTTTT. This gives the protein CASSLDGDTGELFF.

This clone is a singleton in its sample. This chain joins TRBV9 and TRBJ1-4, with D uncertain. Trimming cost V 6 bases and J 7 bases, with 16 bases left between them. CDR1 and CDR2 (germline): SGDLS, YYNGEE. The CDR3 is 14 residues long. The CDR3 DNA reads as TGTGCCAGCACCCGAGGGCAGGATGCTGAAAAACTGTTTTTT. Translating it yields CASTRGQDAEKLFF. The full variable domain, completed using reference TRBV9 and TRBJ1-4, is DSGVTQTPKHLITATGQRVTLRCSPRSGDLSVYWYQQSLDQGLQFLIQYYNGEERAKGNILERFSAQQFPDLHSELNLSSLELGDSALYFCASTRGQDAEKLFFGSGTQLSVL.

The chain employs TRBV28 and TRBJ1-1, with a weak D call TRBD1 (6 bases). Germline V gene sequence: CDR1 MDHEN, CDR2 SYDVKM. The CDR3 has 14 residues. The germline V and J ends were trimmed by 8 bases and 1 base, with 14 bases remaining between them. DNA of the CDR3: TGTGCCAGCCGGATAGACAGGAGGAACACTGAAGCTTTCTTT. The encoded protein is CASRIDRRNTEAFF.

The chain employs TRBV6-6 and TRBJ1-2; D remains unclear. Trimming shortened V by 0 bases and J by 0 bases, and 8 bases separated the two germline ends. The CDR3 extends over 15 amino acids. Germline values: CDR1 MNHNY, CDR2 SVGAGI (reference sequence). The CDR3 DNA follows: TGTGCCAGCAGTTACTCGGGTGGATCTAACTATGGCTACACCTTC. Translated: CASSYSGGSNYGYTF.

This sequence joins TRBV9 and TRBJ1-6, with D possibly TRBD1 on 5 matching bases. CDR3 length: 14 residues. V was trimmed by 1 base and J by 9 bases, leaving 11 bases between them. The germline gives CDR1 SGDLS, CDR2 YYNGEE. The CDR3 DNA sequence: TGTGCCAGCAGCGTACAGGGCACCGGTTCACCCCTCCACTTT. Its translation is CASSVQGTGSPLHF.

The CDR3 DNA reads as TGTGCCAGCAGTCTCGGGGGCAAGCAGTTCTTC. Its translation: CASSLGGKQFF. The rearrangement uses TRBV28 and TRBJ2-1, with D perhaps TRBD1 or TRBD2 (6 bases each). The germline V gene has CDR1 MDHEN and CDR2 SYDVKM. Trimming cost V 5 bases and J 11 bases, with 10 bases left between them. CDR3 length: 11 residues.

The chain uses TRBV10-3 and TRBJ2-3; D is perhaps TRBD2 (7 bases). The CDR3 has 15 amino acids. The ends were cut back, 3 bases at V and 2 bases at J, with 12 bases in the middle. Germline V gene lookup returns CDR1 ENHRY and CDR2 SYGVKD. This CDR3 is CAISDFGGATDTQYF. The DNA for the CDR3 is TGTGCCATCAGTGATTTTGGGGGGGCCACAGATACGCAGTATTTT.

The V and J genes are TRBV2 and TRBJ2-7, with D perhaps TRBD1 (6 bases). This CDR3 is 14 amino acids long. Per germline, CDR1 SNHLY and CDR2 FYNNEI. V lost 6 bases, J lost 3 bases, and 15 bases lay in between. CDR3 in DNA: TGTGCCAGCAGGAAGGACCGAGGGGGCTACGAGCAGTACTTC. As protein: CASRKDRGGYEQYF.

This rearrangement joins TRBV5-1 to TRBJ2-3; the D is unclear. CDR3 length: 16 residues. Trimming shortened V by 4 bases and J by 4 bases, and 19 bases separated the two germline ends. CDR1 is SGHRS and CDR2 is YFSETQ in the germline V gene. For the CDR3, the DNA is TGCGCCAGCAGCCTCCCCCTTGACCCAAAGGCAGATACGCAGTATTTT. Translation gives CASSLPLDPKADTQYF.

The count of this clone is one. V and J are TRBV7-8 and TRBJ2-6, with TRBD1 matching 7 bases. Germline trimming cut 6 bases from V and 0 bases from J; bases unmatched to any gene: 8. Germline CDR1 is SGHVS and CDR2 is FQNEAQ. This CDR3 is 17 amino acids long. CDR3 bases: TGTGCCAGCAGGTTTTCCGGGACAGCCTCTGGGGCCAACGTCCTGACTTTC. Its translation: CASRFSGTASGANVLTF. The full variable domain, completed using reference TRBV7-8 and TRBJ2-6, is GAGVSQSPRYKVAKRGQDVALRCDPISGHVSLFWYQQALGQGPEFLTYFQNEAQLDKSGLPSDRFFAERPEGSVSTLKIQRTQQEDSAVYLCASRFSGTASGANVLTFGAGSRLTVL.

The chain carries TRBV30 and TRBJ1-1, with D uncertain. CDR3 length: 14 residues. Germline CDR1 reads GTSNPN; CDR2 reads SVGIG (reference sequence). V dropped 5 bases and J dropped 1 base, with 14 bases sitting between them. This CDR3 reads CAWRFPVRNTEAFF. The CDR3 nucleotides are TGTGCCTGGCGTTTCCCCGTCCGGAACACTGAAGCTTTCTTT.

The V call is TRBV6-4, the J call TRBJ1-2; 7 bases line up with TRBD1. Germline loops: CDR1 MRHNA, CDR2 SNTAGT. Losses at the gene ends were 3 bases for V and 8 bases for J; bases not matched to a gene: 3. The CDR3 covers 12 residues. The CDR3: CASSEGGKGYTF. The CDR3 DNA follows: TGTGCCAGCAGTGAAGGGGGCAAGGGCTACACCTTC.

This clone was recorded only once. The V call is TRBV27, the J call TRBJ2-7; TRBD1 aligns across 8 bases. Germline lookup yields CDR1 MNHEY and CDR2 SMNVEV (reference sequence). This CDR3 has 14 residues. Trimming took 8 bases from V and 3 from J; bases not matched to a gene: 9. CDR3 coding DNA: TGTGCCAGCGGGAAAGACAGGGGAAGCTACGAGCAGTACTTC. This gives the protein CASGKDRGSYEQYF.

This chain links TRBV7-3 with TRBJ2-5; TRBD2 matches at 9 bases. The length of the CDR3 is 15 residues. Looked up from germline, CDR1 is SGHTA and CDR2 is FQGTGA. V dropped 3 bases and J dropped 5; count of bases not matched to a gene: 7. CDR3: CASSLVAGEWETQYF. The CDR3 region has the DNA TGTGCCAGCAGCTTGGTAGCGGGGGAGTGGGAGACCCAGTACTTC.

Notes on this clone: Other DNA sequences in the same sample also yield this CDR3. This chain links TRBV30 with TRBJ2-3, with D possibly TRBD2 on 5 matching bases. The CDR3 contains 12 residues. Trimming cost V 0 bases and J 6 bases, with 7 bases left between them. In germline, CDR1 is GTSNPN, CDR2 SVGIG (reference sequence). The CDR3 reads CAWSVAADTQYF. CDR3 coding DNA: TGTGCCTGGAGTGTAGCGGCGGATACGCAGTATTTT.

The gene calls are TRBV5-1 and TRBJ1-4; D gene uncertain. Germline lookup yields CDR1 SGHRS and CDR2 YFSETQ. The V gene lost 0 bases and the J gene lost 0 bases, with 9 bases spanning the gap. The CDR3 consists of 16 residues. The CDR3, as DNA: TGCGCCAGCAGCTTGGTCCCAGGAGCAACTAATGAAAAACTGTTTTTT. It translates to CASSLVPGATNEKLFF.

The rearrangement links TRBV6-1 to TRBJ2-7; D remains ambiguous. Germline CDR1 reads MNHNS; CDR2 reads SASEGT. V lost 7 bases and J lost 2, with 6 bases in between. This CDR3 comprises 11 residues. CDR3: CASTATYEQYF. CDR3 sequence (DNA): TGTGCCAGCACGGCAACCTACGAGCAGTACTTC.

The rearrangement links TRBV19 to TRBJ1-5; D is unresolved. Trimming took off 4 bases at V and 0 bases at J, with 10 bases between the two ends. Germline lookup yields CDR1 LNHDA and CDR2 SQIVND (reference sequence). This CDR3 comprises 15 residues. In nucleotides, the CDR3 is TGTGCCAGTAGTACCCCGCGGGATAGCAATCAGCCCCAGCATTTT. This codes for CASSTPRDSNQPQHF.

The rearrangement joins TRBV14 to TRBJ1-2, with D unresolved. This CDR3 is 16 amino acids long. Germline V CDR1 and CDR2: SGHDN, FVKESK. The V gene lost 0 bases and the J gene lost 5 bases, with 16 bases spanning the gap. The CDR3 DNA follows: TGTGCCAGCAGCCAAGATTATGACGCAAGGATATATGGCTACACCTTC. As protein: CASSQDYDARIYGYTF.

Only one count was recorded for this clone. At one end the junction does not follow the germline gene, possibly because of a read error. The sample holds other DNA sequences that translate to the same CDR3. The chain uses TRBV10-3 and TRBJ1-1; no reliable D call. Germline CDR1 ENHRY, CDR2 SYGVKD. This CDR3 spans 13 amino acids. CDR3 nucleotides: TGCGCCATCAGTGAGTTGATGGGCACTGAAGCTTTCTTT. This encodes CAISELMGTEAFF.

CDR3: CASSYEVGRATHGYTF. CDR3 bases: TGTGCCAGCAGTTACGAGGTCGGCAGGGCCACCCACGGCTACACCTTC. The genes are TRBV6-5 and TRBJ1-2; a possible D gene is TRBD1 (5 bases). The ends were cut back, 2 bases at V and 8 bases at J, with 21 bases in the middle. Germline V gene data show CDR1 as MNHEY and CDR2 as SVGAGI. The CDR3 runs 16 residues.

The V and J genes are TRBV9 and TRBJ2-1; a possible D gene is TRBD2 (6 bases). V was cut by 1 base and J by 5 bases, with 16 bases left in between. CDR3 size: 16 residues. Germline V CDR1 and CDR2: SGDLS, YYNGEE. The CDR3 loop is CASSVSPTAGNNEQFF. CDR3 nucleotides: TGTGCCAGCAGCGTATCTCCCACTGCGGGGAACAATGAGCAGTTCTTC.

With respect to this clone: The sample carries other DNA sequences with the same CDR3. The chain joins TRBV4-3 to TRBJ2-3; no reliable D call. The germline V gene has CDR1 LGHNA and CDR2 YSLEER. The CDR3 totals 14 residues. V was shortened by 0 bases and J by 4 bases, with 8 bases between the two germline ends. The CDR3 DNA is TGCGCCAGCAGCCAAGAGTGGGGTTCAGATACGCAGTATTTT. Translating gives CASSQEWGSDTQYF.

The chain carries TRBV20-1 and TRBJ2-3, with TRBD1 matching 8 bases. From germline, CDR1 is DFQATT and CDR2 SNEGSKA (reference sequence). V dropped 7 bases and J dropped 10; count of bases not matched to a gene: 7. CDR3 size: 11 residues. CDR3 protein: CSGLQGGAQYF. CDR3 coding DNA: TGCAGTGGCCTACAGGGGGGCGCGCAGTATTTT.